These 29 T cell receptor beta chains came from one sample sequenced in a study of cytomegalovirus exposure and HLA in healthy donors. PCR used 60 Vbeta primers and 13 Jbeta primers. Sequencing used immunoSEQ multiplex PCR; TCRdb keeps in-frame clones, though not all of them. The data show more than 100,000 clones, with around 74% seen just once and about 32% held by the top ten. Sequenced sample: PBMCs. These receptors were taken from a man in his 60s in good health and CMV-seropositive.

This clone was counted once. The V gene is TRBV5-6, the J gene TRBJ2-1; D is ambiguous. The V gene lost 0 bases and the J gene lost 9 bases, with 4 bases spanning the gap. The CDR3 sequence is 11 residues long. CDR1 and CDR2 from the germline V gene are SGHDT and YYEEEE. DNA of the CDR3: TGTGCCAGCAGCTTGGTAGCTGAGCAGTTCTTC. It translates to CASSLVAEQFF.

The chain couples TRBV6-1 to TRBJ2-1; D is unresolved. CDR1 is MNHNS, CDR2 SASEGT, per germline. The CDR3 is 13 residues long. V shed 5 bases and J shed 9 bases, with 14 bases lying between them. The CDR3 reads CASSLLTFGEQFF. Here the CDR3 DNA reads TGTGCCAGCAGTCTCCTTACCTTCGGTGAGCAGTTCTTC.

The chain couples TRBV19 to TRBJ2-5; 7 nucleotides align to TRBD1. Trimming at V came to 5 bases and at J to 2 bases, leaving 8 bases not matched to a gene. Germline values: CDR1 LNHDA, CDR2 SQIVND (reference sequence). This CDR3 is built from 15 residues. The CDR3 sequence is CASSQQTGPQETQYF. CDR3 in DNA: TGTGCCAGTAGTCAACAGACAGGGCCGCAAGAGACCCAGTACTTC. Full variable domain (rest looked up from reference TRBV19 and TRBJ2-5): DGGITQSPKYLFRKEGQNVTLSCEQNLNHDAMYWYRQDPGQGLRLIYYSQIVNDFQKGDIAEGYSVSREKKESFPLTVTSAQKNPTAFYLCASSQQTGPQETQYFGPGTRLLVL.

A few counts support this clone. V and J are TRBV5-8 and TRBJ2-7; D uncertain. Trimming removed 0 bases at V and 5 bases at J, with 9 bases between. The CDR3 runs 13 residues. Looked up from germline, CDR1 is SGHTS and CDR2 is YDEGEE. CDR3 in amino acids: CASSLVLSHEQYF. CDR3 nucleotides: TGTGCCAGCAGCTTGGTCCTATCCCACGAGCAGTACTTC. Full variable domain (rest looked up from reference TRBV5-8 and TRBJ2-7): EAGVTQSPTHLIKTRGQQATLRCSPISGHTSVYWYQQALGLGLQFLLWYDEGEERNRGNFPPRFSGRQFPNYSSELNVNALELEDSALYLCASSLVLSHEQYFGPGTRLTVT.

The rearrangement links TRBV10-3 to TRBJ2-7; D is uncertain. The length of the CDR3 is 17 residues. Trimming removed 4 bases from V and 0 bases from J, with 19 bases in between. CDR1 and CDR2 (germline): ENHRY, SYGVKD. CDR3: CAISVSIGLVGSYEQYF. The CDR3 DNA reads as TGTGCCATCAGTGTTTCTATTGGCCTAGTGGGCTCCTACGAGCAGTACTTC.

The rearrangement joins TRBV5-4 to TRBJ1-1; weak D call: TRBD1 (5 bases). Germline CDR1 and CDR2: SGHNT and YYREEE (reference sequence). The CDR3 spans 13 residues. V was cut by 4 bases and J by 3 bases, with 10 bases left in between. The CDR3 region has the DNA TGTGCCAGCAGCCTCGGACAAGACACTGAAGCTTTCTTT. Encoded protein: CASSLGQDTEAFF.

The chain has TRBV14 and TRBJ2-7, with a weak D call TRBD2 (6 bases). V shed 5 bases and J shed 3 bases, with 8 bases lying between them. CDR3 length: 12 residues. The germline V gene has CDR1 SGHDN and CDR2 FVKESK. The CDR3 region has the DNA TGTGCCAGCAGCAGGCGGGGCTACGAGCAGTACTTC. It yields the protein CASSRRGYEQYF.

V usage is TRBV5-4 and J usage is TRBJ2-7; tentatively, D is TRBD2 (7 bases). This CDR3 is 14 amino acids long. V lost 4 bases to trimming and J lost 3 bases, with 14 bases between them. Germline CDR1 SGHNT, CDR2 YYREEE (reference sequence). The CDR3: CASSRGGTLYEQYF. The CDR3 nucleotides are TGTGCCAGCAGCCGCGGGGGCACCCTCTACGAGCAGTACTTC.

The genes are TRBV6-1 and TRBJ1-1, with D tentatively TRBD1 (6 bases). CDR3 size: 15 residues. The germline V and J ends were trimmed by 4 bases and 1 base, with 13 bases remaining between them. Germline CDR1 is MNHNS and CDR2 is SASEGT. Written as DNA, the CDR3 is TGTGCCAGCAGTGCTTATTGGACAGCGAACACTGAAGCTTTCTTT. Its protein is CASSAYWTANTEAFF.

The table lists this clone with a few counts. V gene TRBV5-1 combines with J gene TRBJ2-7, with D hard to call. CDR3 length equals 15 residues. The germline V and J ends were trimmed by 2 bases and 1 base, with 13 bases remaining between them. Germline CDR1 is SGHRS and CDR2 is YFSETQ. As DNA, the CDR3 is TGCGCCAGCAGCTTCTCCAACAGCAATTCCTACGAGCAGTACTTC. Amino acid sequence: CASSFSNSNSYEQYF.

The chain joins TRBV7-3 to TRBJ1-2; the match to TRBD1 covers 8 bases. Germline CDR1 reads SGHTA; CDR2 reads FQGTGA. Unmatched junction bases numbered 6, after V lost 5 bases and J lost 10 bases. The CDR3 runs to 12 residues. The DNA for the CDR3 is TGTGCCAGCAGCAGCAGACAGGGGCCCTACACCTTC. This gives the protein CASSSRQGPYTF.

The chain combines TRBV4-1 with TRBJ2-7; TRBD2 agrees at 10 bases. There are 17 residues in the CDR3. With 0 bases clipped from V and 1 base from J, the junction kept 6 bases outside the gene matches. Looked up from germline, CDR1 is MGHRA and CDR2 is YSYEKL. CDR3 DNA: TGCGCCAGCAGCCAAGAAATAGCGGGAGGTTATTCCTACGAGCAGTACTTC. Protein product: CASSQEIAGGYSYEQYF.

The chain couples TRBV5-4 to TRBJ2-7, with TRBD2 matching over 8 bases. V lost 7 bases and J lost 7; bases outside the gene matches: 10. The germline CDR1 and CDR2 sequences are SGHNT and YYREEE (reference sequence). The CDR3 runs to 13 residues. The CDR3 here is CASGQRGTREQYF. CDR3 DNA: TGTGCCAGCGGCCAGCGCGGGACTAGGGAGCAGTACTTC.

V gene TRBV9 combines with J gene TRBJ2-1, with a weak D call TRBD2 (6 bases). Germline loops: CDR1 SGDLS, CDR2 YYNGEE. The CDR3 runs to 15 residues. V lost 3 bases, J lost 3 bases, and 13 bases lay in between. The CDR3 bases are TGTGCCAGCAGCGCCTCGAGCGGGTACTACAATGAGCAGTTCTTC. Amino acid sequence: CASSASSGYYNEQFF. The full variable domain, completed using reference TRBV9 and TRBJ2-1, is DSGVTQTPKHLITATGQRVTLRCSPRSGDLSVYWYQQSLDQGLQFLIQYYNGEERAKGNILERFSAQQFPDLHSELNLSSLELGDSALYFCASSASSGYYNEQFFGPGTRLTVL.

This clone has a handful of counts. The chain joins TRBV18 to TRBJ2-5, with TRBD1 identical over 12 bases. Judging by the DNA end, TRBJ2-7 fits better; the J call may be wrong. CDR3 length: 16 amino acids. CDR1 is KGHSH, CDR2 LQKENI, per germline. The CDR3 region has the DNA TGTGCCAGCTCACATCCGGGACAGGGGGCGCCTAACGAGCAGTACTTC. Translation gives CASSHPGQGAPNEQYF.

This clone was picked up one time. The CDR3 reads CASSLSGGEGNQPQHF. DNA of the CDR3: TGCGCCAGCAGCTTATCAGGGGGCGAAGGCAATCAGCCCCAGCATTTT. The rearrangement uses TRBV5-1 and TRBJ1-5; 8 bases match TRBD1. V gave up 2 bases and J gave up 2 bases; unmatched junction bases: 6. Germline values: CDR1 SGHRS, CDR2 YFSETQ. CDR3 length: 16 residues.

This clone occurred a few times. The chain couples TRBV5-1 to TRBJ2-3, with unresolved D. The CDR3 loop spans 13 amino acids. V lost 3 bases and J 2 bases, leaving 7 bases between the germline ends. The germline V gene encodes CDR1 SGHRS and CDR2 YFSETQ. CDR3 sequence (DNA): TGCGCCAGCAGCTATAGAGACACAGATACGCAGTATTTT. Protein sequence: CASSYRDTDTQYF. The full variable domain, rest sourced from reference TRBV5-1 and TRBJ2-3, is KAGVTQTPRYLIKTRGQQVTLSCSPISGHRSVSWYQQTPGQGLQFLFEYFSETQRNKGNFPGRFSGRQFSNSRSEMNVSTLELGDSALYLCASSYRDTDTQYFGPGTRLTVL.

The chain is built from TRBV19 and TRBJ1-1, with D perhaps TRBD1 (5 bases). V lost 6 bases, J lost 5 bases, and 10 bases lay in between. This CDR3 has 12 amino acids. Germline V gene data show CDR1 as LNHDA and CDR2 as SQIVND (reference sequence). This CDR3 is CASRSRDTEAFF. Written as DNA, the CDR3 is TGTGCCAGTAGGAGCAGGGATACTGAAGCTTTCTTT.

The J gene is TRBJ2-3, the V gene TRBV4-2, with 7 bases identical to TRBD2. Germline V gene sequence: CDR1 LGHNA, CDR2 YNFKEQ. V gave up 4 bases and J gave up 0 bases; unmatched junction bases: 7. The CDR3 length is 16 residues. The CDR3 sequence is CASSPMREGSTDTQYF. Here the CDR3 DNA reads TGTGCCAGCAGCCCCATGAGGGAGGGAAGCACAGATACGCAGTATTTT.

This clone showed up just once. The chain has TRBV7-2 and TRBJ2-7; 8 nucleotides align to TRBD1. The CDR3 length is 16 residues. Germline CDR1 reads SGHTA; CDR2 reads FQGNSA. Germline trimming cut 1 base from V and 3 bases from J; bases unmatched to any gene: 8. CDR3 coding DNA: TGTGCCAGCAGCTTAGATGTCGGGACAGGACTCTACGAGCAGTACTTC. It yields the protein CASSLDVGTGLYEQYF.

Here the CDR3 reads CASSFGTAEAFF. The CDR3 DNA reads TGTGCCAGCTCCTTCGGGACAGCTGAAGCTTTCTTT. The chain combines TRBV18 with TRBJ1-1; 7 bases match TRBD1. This CDR3 is built from 12 residues. J lost 6 bases, V lost 6 bases, and 4 bases had no gene match. The germline CDR1 and CDR2 sequences are KGHSH and LQKENI.

The chain couples TRBV10-3 to TRBJ1-4; tentatively, D is TRBD1 (5 bases). Germline V gene data show CDR1 as ENHRY and CDR2 as SYGVKD. CDR3 length: 13 residues. Between the trimmed V and J ends, which lost 8 bases and 6 bases, there was a span of 13 bases. CDR3 sequence reads: CAIRRREDEKLFF. The CDR3 bases are TGTGCCATCCGTCGCAGGGAGGATGAAAAACTGTTTTTT.

This chain joins TRBV6-5 and TRBJ2-7; a possible D gene is TRBD1 (5 bases). This CDR3 spans 14 amino acids. Trimming took off 2 bases at V and 4 bases at J, with 12 bases between the two ends. Germline lookup yields CDR1 MNHEY and CDR2 SVGAGI. The CDR3 sequence: CASSYARTSYEQYF. DNA of the CDR3: TGTGCCAGCAGTTACGCCAGGACATCTTACGAGCAGTACTTC.

The rearrangement joins TRBV18 to TRBJ1-1; 10 nucleotides line up with TRBD1. Per the germline V gene, CDR1 is KGHSH and CDR2 is LQKENI. The CDR3 is made up of 14 amino acids. The junction had 2 bases not matched to a gene; V was cut back by 3 bases and J by 4 bases. CDR3 sequence (DNA): TGTGCCAGCTCACCCCGGGACAGGGGCACTGAAGCTTTCTTT. Amino acids: CASSPRDRGTEAFF.

In this sample, this clone turned up once. The gene calls are TRBV7-9 and TRBJ1-2, with D perhaps TRBD1 (6 bases). In germline, CDR1 is SEHNR, CDR2 FQNEAQ (reference sequence). The CDR3 contains 13 residues. V gave up 0 bases and J gave up 8 bases, with 10 bases separating them. Here the CDR3 DNA reads TGTGCCAGCAGCTTAGCCCAGGGGTGGGGCTACACCTTC. It codes for CASSLAQGWGYTF.

This clone was observed a single time. The chain has TRBV5-1 and TRBJ2-1; a possible D gene is TRBD2 (7 bases). The CDR3 loop spans 15 amino acids. Trimming took off 5 bases at V and 7 bases at J, with 19 bases between the two ends. Germline CDR1 and CDR2: SGHRS and YFSETQ. DNA of the CDR3: TGCGCCAGCAGAGAATCCCCACGGGGGGCGAATGAGCAGTTCTTC. It is translated as CASRESPRGANEQFF.

The V call is TRBV5-1, the J call TRBJ1-2, with TRBD1 identical over 8 bases. Per the germline V gene, CDR1 is SGHRS and CDR2 is YFSETQ. CDR3 size: 14 residues. J lost 7 bases, V lost 0 bases, and 5 bases had no gene match. The CDR3 protein is CASSLEAGGLGYTF. CDR3 coding DNA: TGCGCCAGCAGCTTGGAGGCAGGGGGCCTTGGCTACACCTTC.

This CDR3 reads CASSSSPTGNNEQFF. DNA for the CDR3: TGTGCCAGCAGTTCCTCCCCGACAGGGAACAATGAGCAGTTCTTC. The genes are TRBV6-6 and TRBJ2-1; TRBD1 aligns across 7 bases. J gave up 5 bases and V 4 bases, and 8 bases lay outside the gene matches. The germline V gene encodes CDR1 MNHNY and CDR2 SVGAGI (reference sequence). The CDR3 runs 15 residues.

Worth noting for this clone: Relative to the germline gene, one junction end is altered; a read error may explain this. CDR3: CASSFTGTGRNQPQHF. The CDR3 DNA follows: TGTGCTAGCAGCTTTACCGGGACAGGGAGAAATCAGCCCCAGCATTTT. This rearrangement joins TRBV7-7 to TRBJ1-5; TRBD1 matches at 9 bases. CDR1 is SSHAT and CDR2 is FNYEAQ in the germline V gene (reference sequence). The CDR3 extends over 16 amino acids. The full variable domain, its missing parts supplied by reference TRBV7-7 and TRBJ1-5, is GAGVSQSPRYKVTKRGQDVTLRCDPISSHATLYWYQQALGQGPEFLTYFNYEAQPDKSGLPSDRFSAERPEGSISTLTIQRTEQRDSAMYRCASSFTGTGRNQPQHFGDGTRLSIL.